This is a list of T cell receptor beta chains from one sample in a study of blood T cell repertoires in COVID-19. Sequencing used immunoSEQ multiplex PCR; TCRdb keeps in-frame clones, though not all of them. The sample lists around 30,000 clones; about 90% were seen once. Specimen: peripheral blood. The receptors originated from a middle-aged man with active or convalescent COVID-19. The CDR3 runs from the conserved cysteine through the conserved F or W. D genes are given only for firm matches. Expanded clones are given a class, and other clones once, few, many or no size at all.

>TRBJ2-2|once|TRBV7-8|TRBD1
CASSLTGAVGNTGELFF
TGTGCCAGCAGCTTAACAGGGGCGGTAGGGAACACCGGGGAGCTGTTTTTT
>TRBJ1-1|-|TRBV13|-
CASSISRGTEAFF
TGTGCCAGCAGCATAAGTCGGGGCACTGAAGCTTTCTTT
>TRBJ2-5|few|TRBV6-5|TRBD1
CASSYDREETQYF
TGTGCCAGCAGTTACGACAGGGAAGAGACCCAGTACTTC
>TRBJ1-2|once|TRBV28|-
CASSWSWIGGGYGYTF
TGTGCCAGCAGTTGGTCCTGGATCGGAGGTGGTTATGGCTACACCTTC
>TRBJ1-2|-|TRBV5-5|TRBD1
CASSPFRDSINYGYTF
TGTGCCAGCAGCCCCTTTCGGGACAGCATCAACTATGGCTACACCTTC
>TRBJ2-1|-|TRBV3-1/TRBV3-2|TRBD1
CATEGQGASYEQFF
TGTGCCACCGAGGGACAGGGGGCCTCGTATGAGCAGTTCTTC
>TRBJ2-3|once|TRBV5-1|TRBD2
CASSFFPGLAVPLPDTQYF
TGCGCCAGCAGCTTTTTCCCGGGACTAGCGGTTCCCCTCCCAGATACGCAGTATTTT
>TRBJ2-5|-|TRBV18|-
CASSPGQIQETQYF
TGTGCCAGCTCACCGGGGCAGATCCAAGAGACCCAGTACTTC
>TRBJ1-2|-|TRBV11-2|TRBD1
CASSLEGGQGPFPYGYTF
TGTGCCAGCAGCTTGGAAGGGGGACAGGGGCCCTTTCCCTATGGCTACACCTTC
>TRBJ1-1|-|TRBV27|-
CASRVGGGRGLAEAFF
TGTGCCAGCAGGGTCGGGGGGGGACGGGGGTTGGCTGAAGCTTTCTTT
>TRBJ2-1|once|TRBV18|TRBD1
CASSPPGTGIGVRNEQFF
TGTGCCAGCTCACCACCCGGGACAGGGATTGGTGTGAGGAATGAGCAGTTCTTC
>TRBJ2-3|-|TRBV30|TRBD2
CAWSRASGRVDTQYF
TGTGCCTGGAGTAGGGCTAGCGGGAGGGTAGATACGCAGTATTTT
>TRBJ2-7|-|TRBV27|TRBD2
CASSPSGSYEQYF
TGTGCCAGCAGTCCTAGCGGGAGTTACGAGCAGTACTTC
>TRBJ1-5|-|TRBV4-1|TRBD1
CASSQVPGQGRGNQPQHF
TGCGCCAGCAGCCAAGTCCCGGGACAGGGAAGGGGCAATCAGCCCCAGCATTTT
>TRBJ2-5|-|TRBV29-1|-
CSVSSGFHETQYF
TGCAGCGTTAGTTCAGGGTTTCACGAGACCCAGTACTTC
>TRBJ2-5|-|TRBV7-2|-
CASSSRREETQYF
TGTGCCAGCAGCTCTCGGAGGGAGGAGACCCAGTACTTC
>TRBJ1-6|-|TRBV5-1|TRBD1
CASSSTGTGDSPLHF
TGCGCCAGCAGCTCCACCGGGACAGGAGACTCACCCCTCCACTTT
>TRBJ2-1|-|TRBV10-3|TRBD2
CATLPGGPYNEQFF
TGTGCCACCCTTCCGGGGGGACCCTACAATGAGCAGTTCTTC
>TRBJ2-1|-|TRBV19|-
CASNPAGNEQFF
TGTGCCAGTAACCCCGCCGGTAATGAGCAGTTCTTC
>TRBJ2-7|-|TRBV15|TRBD1
CATSRGFRDRVGEQYF
TGTGCCACCAGCAGAGGATTCCGGGACAGGGTCGGAGAGCAGTACTTC
>TRBJ2-2|-|TRBV10-3|-
CAISPANTGELFF
TGTGCCATCAGCCCCGCGAACACCGGGGAGCTGTTTTTT
>TRBJ2-1|once|TRBV9|-
CASSVGMTAGWGNEQFF
TGTGCCAGCAGCGTAGGGATGACGGCAGGGTGGGGCAATGAGCAGTTCTTC
>TRBJ2-3|-|TRBV19|-
CASSIGAGVSTDTQYF
TGTGCCAGTAGTATAGGCGCAGGGGTTAGCACAGATACGCAGTATTTT
>TRBJ1-1|-|TRBV5-8|-
CASSLLRGYTEAFF
TGTGCCAGCAGCTTGCTACGAGGGTACACTGAAGCTTTCTTT
>TRBJ2-1|-|TRBV6-2/TRBV6-3|TRBD1
CASSYGTGLAYNEQFF
TGTGCCAGCAGTTACGGGACAGGGCTGGCCTACAATGAGCAGTTCTTC
>TRBJ2-3|-|TRBV3-1/TRBV3-2|TRBD2
CASSPSPGGKQYF
TGTGCCAGCAGCCCCTCCCCCGGGGGGAAGCAGTATTTT
>TRBJ2-3|-|TRBV12-5|-
CASGLQGSDTQYF
TGTGCTAGTGGTTTGCAGGGCTCAGATACGCAGTATTTT
>TRBJ2-1|-|TRBV29-1|TRBD2
CSVAPTSGYNEQFF
TGCAGCGTCGCTCCGACTAGCGGATACAATGAGCAGTTCTTC
>TRBJ2-7|-|TRBV5-1|TRBD2
CASSLSGRRYEQYF
TGCGCCAGCAGCTTGAGCGGGAGGCGATACGAGCAGTACTTC
>TRBJ2-6|-|TRBV4-3|TRBD1
CASSRDRGASGANVLTF
TGCGCCAGCAGCCGGGACAGAGGCGCGTCCGGGGCCAACGTCCTGACTTTC
>TRBJ1-4|-|TRBV15|TRBD1
CATSRVTGSNEKLFF
TGTGCCACCAGCAGGGTGACAGGGTCTAATGAAAAACTGTTTTTT
>TRBJ2-4|-|TRBV6-2/TRBV6-3|TRBD1
CASSYHIPTWTGKNIQYF
TGTGCCAGCAGTTACCACATACCAACTTGGACAGGGAAAAACATTCAGTACTTC
>TRBJ2-1|-|TRBV6-5|-
CASSATRLEAGEQFF
TGTGCCAGCAGCGCCACCCGACTAGAGGCGGGTGAGCAGTTCTTC
>TRBJ2-5|-|TRBV3-1/TRBV3-2|TRBD1
CASSQLPKTGTGEIETQYF
TGTGCCAGCAGCCAACTTCCGAAGACCGGGACAGGGGAGATTGAGACCCAGTACTTC
>TRBJ1-1|-|TRBV7-2|-
CASNPEIEAEAFF
TGTGCCAGCAACCCGGAGATCGAGGCCGAAGCTTTCTTT
>TRBJ2-5|-|TRBV7-2|-
CASSLARGSQETQYF
TGTGCCAGCAGCTTAGCGCGAGGGAGCCAAGAGACCCAGTACTTC
>TRBJ2-1|-|TRBV6-2/TRBV6-3|TRBD2
CASSLPLAASYNEQFF
TGTGCCAGCAGCCTCCCTCTAGCGGCCTCCTACAATGAGCAGTTCTTC